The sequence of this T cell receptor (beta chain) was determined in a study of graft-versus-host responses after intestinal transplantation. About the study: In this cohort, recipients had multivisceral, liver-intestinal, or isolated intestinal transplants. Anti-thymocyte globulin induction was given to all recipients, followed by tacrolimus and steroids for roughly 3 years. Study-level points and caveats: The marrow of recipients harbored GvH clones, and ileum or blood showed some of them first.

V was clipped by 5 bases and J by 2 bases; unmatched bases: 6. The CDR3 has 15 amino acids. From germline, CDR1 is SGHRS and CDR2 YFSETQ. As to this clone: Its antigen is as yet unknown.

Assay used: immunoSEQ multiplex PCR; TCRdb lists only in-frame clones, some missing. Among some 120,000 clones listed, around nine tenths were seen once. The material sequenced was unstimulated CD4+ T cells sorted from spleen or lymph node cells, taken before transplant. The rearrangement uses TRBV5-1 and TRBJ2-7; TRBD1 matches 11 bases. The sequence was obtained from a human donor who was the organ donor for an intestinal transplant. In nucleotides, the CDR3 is TGCGCCAGCAGAGAAAGGACAGGGGGCCCCTACGAGCAGTACTTC. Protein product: CASRERTGGPYEQYF.